This TCR beta chain derives from a study of T cell responses to AZD1222 COVID-19 vaccine. Study overall: Pooled in the analysis were second doses at about 4 or about 12 weeks.

Sequencing used immunoSEQ multiplex PCR; TCRdb keeps in-frame clones, though not all of them. The sample comprises over 85,000 clones, 80% to 85% of which are singletons, and about 15% rests with the top ten. This CDR3 is 17 amino acids long. V gave up 3 bases and J gave up 2 bases; unmatched junction bases: 8. Germline assignment: CDR1 LGHDT and CDR2 YNNKEL (reference sequence). V and J are TRBV3-1 (or the pseudogene TRBV3-2) and TRBJ2-3; 10 bases agree with TRBD2. This receptor was obtained from an adult in good health. The input for sequencing was peripheral blood, taken on day 0 of AZD1222 vaccination. The CDR3: CASSHGLAASPTDTQYF. Written as DNA, the CDR3 is TGTGCCAGCAGCCACGGACTAGCGGCATCGCCCACAGATACGCAGTATTTT.